This TCR beta chain derives from a study of shared clonotypes between healthy human individuals. Into CD45RA+ naive and CD45RA-negative memory subsets, the CD4+ cells were split. The table came from immunoSEQ multiplex PCR; TCRdb's copy has only in-frame clones and leaves some out. This table holds millions of clones, 90% to 95% found once. Comments on this clone: The target antigen is unknown. Other DNA sequences in this specimen translate into the identical CDR3.

Points from the study as a whole: It was observed that approximately 5% of naive CD4 clonotypes were shared across a handful of donors.

This TCR was sampled from a man between 18 and 29 years old in good health. The sample comprised naive CD4+ T cells sorted from blood. The subset was: CD45RA+ positively selected.

CDR3 coding DNA: TGCGCCAGCAGCTTGGGGCCGAGCGGCACAGATACGCAGTATTTT. Protein sequence: CASSLGPSGTDTQYF. This chain uses TRBV5-1 with TRBJ2-3; D gene ambiguous. Per the germline V gene, CDR1 is SGHRS and CDR2 is YFSETQ. This CDR3 is 15 amino acids long. The V end was cut by 0 bases, the J end by 1 base, with 9 bases between. The full variable domain, rest sourced from reference TRBV5-1 and TRBJ2-3, is KAGVTQTPRYLIKTRGQQVTLSCSPISGHRSVSWYQQTPGQGLQFLFEYFSETQRNKGNFPGRFSGRQFSNSRSEMNVSTLELGDSALYLCASSLGPSGTDTQYFGPGTRLTVL.